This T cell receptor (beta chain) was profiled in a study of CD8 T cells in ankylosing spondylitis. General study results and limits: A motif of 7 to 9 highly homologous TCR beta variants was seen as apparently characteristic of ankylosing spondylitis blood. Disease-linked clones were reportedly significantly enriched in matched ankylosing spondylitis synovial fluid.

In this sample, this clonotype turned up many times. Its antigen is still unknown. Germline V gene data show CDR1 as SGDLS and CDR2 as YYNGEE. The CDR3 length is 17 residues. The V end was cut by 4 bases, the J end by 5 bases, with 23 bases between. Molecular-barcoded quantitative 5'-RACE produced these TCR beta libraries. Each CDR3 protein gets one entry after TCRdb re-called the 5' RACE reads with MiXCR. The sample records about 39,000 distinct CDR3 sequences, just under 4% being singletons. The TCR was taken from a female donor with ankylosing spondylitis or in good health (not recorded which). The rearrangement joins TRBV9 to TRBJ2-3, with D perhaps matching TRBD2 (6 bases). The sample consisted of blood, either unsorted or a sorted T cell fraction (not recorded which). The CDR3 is CASSPGGSATLGDTQYF. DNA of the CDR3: TGTGCCAGCAGCCCCGGGGGTTCGGCTACACTGGGAGATACGCAGTATTTT.